These T cell receptor beta chains were read from a single sample in a study of control samples from healthy donors and cancer patients. Generated by immunoSEQ multiplex PCR, the TCRdb table keeps only in-frame clones and is missing some. The table has 150,000 to 200,000 clones, 88% seen once. Sequenced sample: blood. Receptors originate from a man aged 18-30 years in good health. The CDR3 runs from the conserved cysteine through the conserved F or W. Each record gives: J gene, V gene, CDR3 protein.

TRBJ2-7 TRBV19 CASSIDLLGLRAPYEQYF
TRBJ2-1 TRBV27 CASSFFAGGSYNEQFF
TRBJ2-1 TRBV20-1 CSAGRGNEQFF
TRBJ2-7 TRBV5-1 CASSLAGGFYEQYF
TRBJ1-1 TRBV5-6 CASSMGARGAEAFF
TRBJ2-3 TRBV30 CAWGSLAGGGDTQYF
TRBJ1-5 TRBV5-4 CASSWDRDQPQHF
TRBJ2-2 TRBV18 CASSPPIASNTGELFF
TRBJ1-4 TRBV18 CASSPGTGQDEKLFF
TRBJ1-3 TRBV9 CASSPGQGNTIYF
TRBJ1-3 TRBV10-3 CAISESKTGQGFGNTIYF
TRBJ2-7 TRBV28 CASSPSDGYEQYF
TRBJ1-3 TRBV19 CASSTGTSFNTIYF
TRBJ2-3 TRBV27 CASRGYGLEFATQYF
TRBJ2-6 TRBV7-9 CASSGYGHSGANVLTF
TRBJ2-2 TRBV7-9 CASSPTAGELFF
TRBJ2-2 TRBV18 CASSPSGTGVTGELFF
TRBJ1-2 TRBV30 CAWSQGNYGYTF
TRBJ2-3 TRBV6-2/TRBV6-3 CASSWGGRTDTQYF
TRBJ2-2 TRBV9 CASSVVRGFTGELFF
TRBJ2-7 TRBV11-2 CASSSSAGGSYEQYF
TRBJ2-5 TRBV2 CARGDSSAETQYF
TRBJ2-2 TRBV7-2 CASSLYPQGATGELFF
TRBJ2-2 TRBV29-1 CSARTSGGTGELFF
TRBJ2-7 TRBV5-1 CASDYEQYF
TRBJ2-7 TRBV10-3 CAISDAGTGHDEQYF
TRBJ2-1 TRBV19 CASSIGTGLYNEQFF
TRBJ2-3 TRBV7-6 CASSWGRGLEDTQYF
TRBJ2-1 TRBV28 CASSSGVSLREQFF
TRBJ2-1 TRBV11-3 CASSLGEGGNEQFF
TRBJ1-4 TRBV9 CASSEAGTAGEKLFF
TRBJ2-7 TRBV7-9 CASSAWQGGFMAYEQYF
TRBJ2-7 TRBV18 CASSPFSYEQYF
TRBJ1-6 TRBV6-5 CAWEFDYNSPLHF
TRBJ1-2 TRBV29-1 CSVYGGEGGYTF
TRBJ2-5 TRBV7-9 CASSYRTGGLQETQYF
TRBJ1-1 TRBV19 CASSTGTGMNTEAFF
TRBJ1-1 TRBV19 CASSPSIDRGTEAFF
TRBJ1-3 TRBV4-3 CASSQGTAPGNTIYF
TRBJ2-7 TRBV21-1 CASSKGGTCCDEQYF
TRBJ2-2 TRBV30 CAWSSWTGDTGELFF
TRBJ1-2 TRBV11-2 CASNLGRAPVSGYTF
TRBJ1-5 TRBV7-8 CASSLGNNQPQHF
TRBJ1-4 TRBV6-1 CASSEHAQLNEKLFF
TRBJ2-5 TRBV2 CASSRAGGETQYF
TRBJ2-6 TRBV7-8 CASSLARWGTGANVLTF
TRBJ1-5 TRBV7-3 CASSLWVGQIPYSNQPQHF
TRBJ1-6 TRBV27 CASSFIGSTPLHF
TRBJ1-4 TRBV27 CASSSPTGVGEKLFF
TRBJ1-3 TRBV4-3 CASSQGLEDMGNTIYF
TRBJ1-2 TRBV28 CASSLLEGGDYGYTF
TRBJ1-1 TRBV29-1 CSVELWGAYPEAFF
TRBJ2-3 TRBV13 CASSLKAGVSLTDTQYF
TRBJ2-1 TRBV6-4 CASSDSYDGPARHEQFF